One sample yielded the 11 T cell receptor beta chains listed below, sequenced in a study of shared clonotypes between healthy human individuals. Using immunoSEQ multiplex PCR, the repertoire was profiled, and TCRdb retains in-frame clones only, with some absent. The table has around 340,000 clones, less than 85% seen once; the top ten hold about 10%. Material: memory CD4+ T cells sorted from blood. Subset defined: CD45RA-negative fraction. The receptor set was obtained from a young man in good health.

The chain employs TRBV2 and TRBJ2-3; TRBD2 aligns across 13 bases. The CDR3 is 18 amino acids. Germline CDR1 SNHLY, CDR2 FYNNEI. Trimming removed 5 bases from V and 0 bases from J; junction bases left unmatched: 8. The CDR3 region has the DNA TGTGCCAGCAGTCCCGGGACTAGCGGGGTTCCTAGCACAGATACGCAGTATTTT. This sequence encodes CASSPGTSGVPSTDTQYF.

The V and J genes are TRBV20-1 and TRBJ2-7; D is uncertain. CDR1 is DFQATT, CDR2 SNEGSKA, per germline (reference sequence). Trimming pared 1 base from V and 4 bases from J, leaving 5 bases between. CDR3 size: 11 residues. In DNA form, the CDR3 reads TGCAGTGCTAGAGGGATGTACGAGCAGTACTTC. Its protein product is CSARGMYEQYF.

The V call is TRBV7-8, the J call TRBJ1-5; no definite D call. V was trimmed by 3 bases and J by 2 bases, leaving 17 bases between them. The CDR3 contains 17 residues. Per germline, CDR1 SGHVS and CDR2 FQNEAQ. CDR3 residues: CASSFRSGGRGNQPQHF. The DNA of the CDR3 is TGTGCCAGCAGCTTTCGGTCTGGAGGGCGGGGCAATCAGCCCCAGCATTTT.

The CDR3 protein is CASSYLATGELFF. The CDR3 region has the DNA TGTGCCAGCAGCTACCTAGCGACCGGGGAGCTGTTTTTT. The J gene is TRBJ2-2, the V gene TRBV5-4, with D maybe TRBD2 (6 bases). The germline V and J ends were trimmed by 3 bases and 5 bases, with 8 bases remaining between them. Looked up from germline, CDR1 is SGHNT and CDR2 is YYREEE (reference sequence). The CDR3 totals 13 residues.

CDR3 loop: CASSLRQGRQETQYF. In DNA form, the CDR3 reads TGTGCCAGCAGCTTACGACAGGGACGGCAAGAGACCCAGTACTTC. V gene TRBV5-6 combines with J gene TRBJ2-5; 7 positions match TRBD1. The CDR3 spans 15 residues. Trimming cost V 2 bases and J 2 bases; bases outside gene matches: 6. Germline lookup yields CDR1 SGHDT and CDR2 YYEEEE. Variable domain in full (rest from reference TRBV5-6 and TRBJ2-5): DAGVTQSPTHLIKTRGQQVTLRCSPKSGHDTVSWYQQALGQGPQFIFQYYEEEERQRGNFPDRFSGHQFPNYSSELNVNALLLGDSALYLCASSLRQGRQETQYFGPGTRLLVL.

The J gene is TRBJ2-3, the V gene TRBV9; D unresolved. From germline, CDR1 is SGDLS and CDR2 YYNGEE. The length of the CDR3 is 16 residues. Trimming took off 0 bases at V and 0 bases at J, with 11 bases between the two ends. The CDR3 protein is CASSVASGRSTDTQYF. Here the CDR3 DNA reads TGTGCCAGCAGCGTAGCTTCTGGACGTAGCACAGATACGCAGTATTTT.

The chain combines TRBV18 with TRBJ1-1; a possible D gene is TRBD1 (6 bases). The ends were cut back, 4 bases at V and 0 bases at J, with 12 bases in the middle. The germline gives CDR1 KGHSH, CDR2 LQKENI. This CDR3 has 15 residues. The CDR3 bases are TGTGCCAGCTCACAGGGGGTAGATATGAACACTGAAGCTTTCTTT. Its translation is CASSQGVDMNTEAFF.

The chain uses TRBV2 and TRBJ2-3; 16 positions match TRBD2. Germline assignment: CDR1 SNHLY and CDR2 FYNNEI. V gave up 6 bases and J gave up 4 bases; unmatched junction bases: 4. The CDR3 has 16 residues. The DNA of the CDR3 is TGTGCCAGCAGGGGGACTAGCGGGAGGGCCGCAGATACGCAGTATTTT. Translating it yields CASRGTSGRAADTQYF.

The chain is built from TRBV28 and TRBJ2-7; no clear D. CDR1 and CDR2 from the germline V gene are MDHEN and SYDVKM. V lost 3 bases, J lost 3 bases, and 9 bases lay in between. This CDR3 spans 13 amino acids. The DNA of the CDR3 is TGTGCCAGCAGTTTTATAGGGATCTACGAGCAGTACTTC. As protein: CASSFIGIYEQYF.

The chain is built from TRBV9 and TRBJ1-3; D uncertain. Germline assignment: CDR1 SGDLS and CDR2 YYNGEE. V shed 0 bases and J shed 4 bases, with 8 bases lying between them. CDR3 length equals 14 residues. This CDR3 is CASSVEWEGNTIYF. CDR3 sequence (DNA): TGTGCCAGCAGCGTAGAATGGGAGGGAAACACCATATATTTT.

V usage is TRBV30 and J usage is TRBJ1-5; maybe TRBD1 (5 bases). This CDR3 is 14 amino acids long. Germline V gene sequence: CDR1 GTSNPN, CDR2 SVGIG (reference sequence). V was shortened by 4 bases and J by 3 bases, with 13 bases between the two germline ends. The CDR3 sequence: CAWNRDGSNQPQHF. The CDR3 DNA reads as TGTGCCTGGAACCGGGACGGTTCCAATCAGCCCCAGCATTTT.